This T cell receptor beta chain was profiled in a study of blood T cell repertoires in COVID-19. V shed 3 bases, J shed 3 bases, and the junction held 5 bases outside the gene matches. This CDR3 has 15 amino acids. CDR1 SGHNT and CDR2 YYREEE come from the germline V gene (reference sequence). Sequencing used immunoSEQ multiplex PCR; TCRdb keeps in-frame clones, though not all of them. The sample consists of about 260,000 clones, 70% to 90% of them appearing once. The sequencing sample was made of PBMCs or T cells enriched from blood (not recorded which). V usage is TRBV5-4 and J usage is TRBJ2-7, with TRBD2 identical over 11 bases. This TCR was sampled from a woman aged 40 to 50 with acute COVID-19. This CDR3 reads CASSSATSGIYEQYF. DNA of the CDR3: TGTGCCAGCAGCTCGGCGACTAGCGGGATCTACGAGCAGTACTTC.